This T cell receptor (beta chain) was identified during a study of Tregs in tolerant kidney transplant recipients. As for the study in general: Recipients received nonmyeloablative bone marrow transplants from related graft donors, with transient mixed chimerism.

Per the germline V gene, CDR1 is SEHNR and CDR2 is FQNEAQ (reference sequence). The CDR3 has 14 amino acids. V lost 2 bases and J lost 2, with 8 bases in between. Here immunoSEQ multiplex PCR was the method, and the copy in TCRdb shows in-frame clones only, minus some. This sample has fewer than 80,000 clones; 98% occur once, and the top ten carry about 0.5%. This receptor was taken from a human donor who received a combined kidney and bone marrow transplant. This specimen consisted of CD4+ T cells from blood, obtained before the transplant. The genes are TRBV7-9 and TRBJ2-3; D is undetermined. For the CDR3, the DNA is TGTGCCAGCAGCTTACGGCAGGTCACAGATACGCAGTATTTT. Its translation: CASSLRQVTDTQYF.